The 26 T cell receptor beta chains below all came from one sample that was sequenced in a study of CD4 T cells in relation to SARS-CoV-2 and coronaviruses. Sequencing used immunoSEQ multiplex PCR; TCRdb keeps in-frame clones, though not all of them. The table has fewer than 25,000 clones, 76% seen once; the top ten hold around 29%. Before the COVID-19 pandemic, during about 2010-2018, CD4+ T cells were taken from unexposed donors. The cells were cultured for roughly 11 days before CD4+ T cells were isolated. No antigen has been identified for these receptors. Sequencing was performed on CD4+ T cells from PBMCs, cultured in vitro. The source of these receptors is a human donor in good health.

The V call is TRBV28, the J call TRBJ2-1; a possible D gene is TRBD2 (6 bases). Looked up from germline, CDR1 is MDHEN and CDR2 is SYDVKM. This CDR3 region has 15 residues. The V end was cut by 5 bases, the J end by 6 bases, with 17 bases between. The CDR3, as DNA: TGTGCCAGCAGTAGGGACGGGAGTCGGCTCAATGAGCAGTTCTTC. Translated, it gives CASSRDGSRLNEQFF.

J is TRBJ1-1 and V is TRBV18, with D perhaps TRBD1 (6 bases). CDR1 and CDR2 from the germline V gene are KGHSH and LQKENI. This CDR3 comprises 14 residues. Between the trimmed V and J ends, which lost 2 bases and 4 bases, there was a span of 11 bases. CDR3: CASSPNRVGTEAFF. CDR3 nucleotides: TGTGCCAGCTCACCAAACAGGGTAGGCACTGAAGCTTTCTTT.

The V gene is TRBV7-2, the J gene TRBJ2-1; TRBD2 aligns across 9 bases. The CDR3 consists of 15 residues. The V gene end was trimmed by 5 bases and the J gene end by 2 bases; junction bases not matched to a gene: 4. The germline CDR1 and CDR2 sequences are SGHTA and FQGNSA. DNA of the CDR3: TGTGCCAGCAGCCTTAGCGGGAGTACCTACAATGAGCAGTTCTTC. Translation: CASSLSGSTYNEQFF.

This chain connects TRBV30 to TRBJ1-1; TRBD1 matches at 11 bases. Germline CDR1 reads GTSNPN; CDR2 reads SVGIG (reference sequence). After removal of 3 bases from V and 11 bases from J, the junction contained 8 bases not matched to a gene. The CDR3 covers 13 residues. The CDR3 DNA reads as TGTGCCTGGAGCGGAAGACGGGACAGGGGGGCTTTCTTT. Protein product: CAWSGRRDRGAFF. The whole variable domain, remainder taken from reference TRBV30 and TRBJ1-1, is SQTIHQWPATLVQPVGSPLSLECTVEGTSNPNLYWYRQAAGRGLQLLFYSVGIGQISSEVPQNLSASRPQDRQFILSSKKLLLSDSGFYLCAWSGRRDRGAFFGQGTRLTVV.

In this sample, this clone turned up a few times. The chain uses TRBV5-1 and TRBJ1-2; D is undetermined. There are 15 residues in the CDR3. V was clipped by 0 bases and J by 4 bases, with 13 bases between them. Germline CDR1 SGHRS, CDR2 YFSETQ. The CDR3 protein is CASSLDAITFYGYTF. DNA for the CDR3: TGCGCCAGCAGCTTGGACGCGATTACCTTCTATGGCTACACCTTC. The full variable domain, its missing parts supplied by reference TRBV5-1 and TRBJ1-2, is KAGVTQTPRYLIKTRGQQVTLSCSPISGHRSVSWYQQTPGQGLQFLFEYFSETQRNKGNFPGRFSGRQFSNSRSEMNVSTLELGDSALYLCASSLDAITFYGYTFGSGTRLTVV.

The chain combines TRBV15 with TRBJ1-5; 12 bases line up with TRBD1. Trimming at V came to 8 bases and at J to 7 bases, leaving 6 bases not matched to a gene. The CDR3 is 14 residues long. Germline V CDR1 and CDR2: LNHNV, YYDKDF (reference sequence). CDR3 sequence reads: CATAGTGGIQPQHF. The CDR3 nucleotides read TGTGCCACCGCAGGGACAGGGGGCATCCAGCCCCAGCATTTT.

The gene calls are TRBV7-9 and TRBJ2-1, with 7 bases matching TRBD2. With V trimmed by 5 bases and J by 6 bases, 7 bases remained unmatched. The CDR3 runs to 14 residues. Germline V gives CDR1 SEHNR, CDR2 FQNEAQ (reference sequence). The CDR3 sequence is CASSPSGSVNEQFF. CDR3 coding DNA: TGTGCCAGCAGCCCTAGCGGTTCGGTCAATGAGCAGTTCTTC.

This clone occurred a few times. The chain joins TRBV7-3 to TRBJ2-2, with a tentative D call TRBD2 (6 bases). The CDR3 extends over 14 amino acids. V was trimmed by 8 bases and J by 2 bases, leaving 12 bases between them. The germline V gene encodes CDR1 SGHTA and CDR2 FQGTGA. CDR3 amino acids: CASARDSNTGELFF. The CDR3 nucleotides are TGTGCCAGCGCCCGGGACTCCAACACCGGGGAGCTGTTTTTT.

The rearrangement links TRBV6-1 to TRBJ2-2; 9 bases match TRBD1. The CDR3 totals 15 residues. Unmatched junction bases numbered 0, after V lost 1 base and J lost 3 bases. Germline CDR1 reads MNHNS; CDR2 reads SASEGT. The DNA for the CDR3 is TGTGCCAGCAGTGAAGGGACAGGGGACACCGGGGAGCTGTTTTTT. It encodes CASSEGTGDTGELFF.

This clone was picked up a small number of times. Compared with germline, one end of the junction differs, possibly owing to a read error. The V and J genes are TRBV6-5 and TRBJ1-1; D gene unclear. The CDR3 has 13 residues. Germline CDR1 is MNHEY and CDR2 is SVGAGI. The CDR3 DNA is TGTGCCAGCAGTACCCTCGTGAATACTGAAGCTTTCTTT. Its translation: CASSTLVNTEAFF.

This chain links TRBV29-1 with TRBJ2-7, with 8 bases fitting TRBD2. The germline gives CDR1 SQVTM, CDR2 ANQGSEA. The V gene end was trimmed by 3 bases and the J gene end by 7 bases; junction bases not matched to a gene: 8. The CDR3 contains 13 residues. This CDR3 reads CSVDRGGSGEQYF. CDR3 DNA sequence: TGCAGCGTTGATCGGGGGGGGTCAGGGGAGCAGTACTTC.

The chain recombines TRBV27 with TRBJ1-6, with D tentatively TRBD1 (5 bases). This CDR3 has 14 amino acids. CDR1 and CDR2 from the germline V gene are MNHEY and SMNVEV (reference sequence). Deletions cut 8 bases from V and 7 bases from J, with 15 bases between. The CDR3 region is CASGRARENSPLHF. Written as DNA, the CDR3 is TGTGCCAGCGGTCGGGCCAGGGAGAATTCACCCCTCCACTTT.

This clone was counted between two and nine times. The chain has TRBV19 and TRBJ2-4; unclear D gene. V lost 1 base to trimming and J lost 4 bases, with 5 bases between them. Germline assignment: CDR1 LNHDA and CDR2 SQIVND (reference sequence). The CDR3 length is 13 residues. The CDR3 coding sequence is TGTGCCAGTAGTATAGGGCAGAAAAACATTCAGTACTTC. It specifies CASSIGQKNIQYF.

This clone was recorded once. The chain is built from TRBV5-4 and TRBJ1-5; D gene uncertain. Trimming cost V 4 bases and J 9 bases, with 14 bases left between them. This CDR3 is 13 amino acids long. The germline gives CDR1 SGHNT, CDR2 YYREEE (reference sequence). As DNA, the CDR3 is TGTGCCAGCAGCCAAGATAGAGGACTGCCCCAGCATTTT. Protein: CASSQDRGLPQHF.

The CDR3 region has the DNA TGTGCCAGCCGGATAGTGAACGATGAAAAACTGTTTTTT. Translation: CASRIVNDEKLFF. The gene calls are TRBV28 and TRBJ1-4, with D unresolved. CDR3 length: 13 residues. V dropped 8 bases and J dropped 6 bases, with 13 bases sitting between them. Germline assignment: CDR1 MDHEN and CDR2 SYDVKM.

The chain is built from TRBV3-1 (or the pseudogene TRBV3-2) and TRBJ1-1; D might be TRBD1 (6 bases). This CDR3 comprises 16 residues. V was clipped by 3 bases and J by 4 bases, with 18 bases between them. Germline CDR1 and CDR2: LGHDT and YNNKEL (reference sequence). In DNA, the CDR3 is TGTGCCAGCAGCCACAGTTTTGGGGCCAGGGGCACTGAAGCTTTCTTT. Its protein is CASSHSFGARGTEAFF.

J is TRBJ1-5 and V is TRBV29-1; D might be TRBD1 (5 bases). The CDR3 totals 13 residues. Between the trimmed V and J ends, which lost 4 bases and 2 bases, there was a span of 9 bases. From germline, CDR1 is SQVTM and CDR2 ANQGSEA. In DNA form, the CDR3 reads TGCAGCGTTGGGGGCGCTGGCAATCAGCCCCAGCATTTT. Protein: CSVGGAGNQPQHF.

This clone was counted a few times. The J gene is TRBJ1-6, the V gene TRBV28, with 7 bases that match TRBD1. The trim removed 7 bases at V and 8 bases at J, leaving 8 bases unmatched. From germline, CDR1 is MDHEN and CDR2 SYDVKM. The CDR3 sequence is 14 residues long. The chain's CDR3 is CASTPRQGYSPLHF. CDR3 DNA: TGTGCCAGCACCCCCCGACAGGGCTATTCACCCCTCCACTTT.

The chain is built from TRBV5-5 and TRBJ1-3; tentatively, D is TRBD1 (5 bases). Per the germline V gene, CDR1 is SGHKS and CDR2 is YYEKEE (reference sequence). Trimming removed 4 bases at V and 1 base at J, with 15 bases between. This CDR3 spans 16 amino acids. CDR3 bases: TGTGCCAGCAGCCTTACAGGAGACAATTCTGGAAACACCATATATTTT. It codes for CASSLTGDNSGNTIYF.

The chain uses TRBV7-2 and TRBJ2-2; no clear D gene. The CDR3 is 17 amino acids. V lost 0 bases to trimming and J lost 0 bases, with 11 bases between them. Germline lookup yields CDR1 SGHTA and CDR2 FQGNSA. This chain's CDR3 is CASSLALNYPNTGELFF. The CDR3, as DNA: TGTGCCAGCAGCTTAGCTCTAAATTATCCGAACACCGGGGAGCTGTTTTTT.

This clone was detected a few times. The V and J genes are TRBV24-1 and TRBJ1-5; 9 bases agree with TRBD1. There are 16 residues in the CDR3. Germline V lookup: CDR1 KGHDR, CDR2 SFDVKD. The J segment lost 3 bases and the V segment lost 9 bases, leaving 11 bases of the junction unmatched. CDR3 nucleotide sequence: TGTGCCACCGACTGTAGGACAGGGGTCGACAATCAGCCCCAGCATTTT. Residues: CATDCRTGVDNQPQHF.

This chain links TRBV20-1 with TRBJ1-5; D unclear. V was shortened by 3 bases and J by 5 bases, with 14 bases between the two germline ends. The CDR3 has 14 amino acids. Germline lookup yields CDR1 DFQATT and CDR2 SNEGSKA (reference sequence). CDR3 DNA: TGCAGTGCTAGTCGAGAAGGGAGGGATCAGCCCCAGCATTTT. This gives the protein CSASREGRDQPQHF.

This chain links TRBV19 with TRBJ1-5; tentatively, D is TRBD1 (5 bases). V gave up 7 bases and J gave up 2 bases, with 18 bases separating them. Germline lookup yields CDR1 LNHDA and CDR2 SQIVND (reference sequence). The CDR3 is 16 amino acids. In DNA form, the CDR3 reads TGTGCCAGTACCTACTCGGGGGTAGGAGGCAATCAGCCCCAGCATTTT. It is translated as CASTYSGVGGNQPQHF.

The chain carries TRBV5-1 and TRBJ1-4, with 8 nucleotides matching TRBD1. The CDR3 has 16 amino acids. Trimming at V came to 4 bases and at J to 4 bases, leaving 9 bases not matched to a gene. CDR1 is SGHRS, CDR2 YFSETQ, per germline. The CDR3 reads CASSDKPGQVNEKLFF. In DNA form, the CDR3 reads TGCGCCAGCAGCGATAAGCCGGGACAGGTTAATGAAAAACTGTTTTTT. The full variable domain, rest sourced from reference TRBV5-1 and TRBJ1-4, is KAGVTQTPRYLIKTRGQQVTLSCSPISGHRSVSWYQQTPGQGLQFLFEYFSETQRNKGNFPGRFSGRQFSNSRSEMNVSTLELGDSALYLCASSDKPGQVNEKLFFGSGTQLSVL.

This clone was detected only once. V is TRBV5-1 and J is TRBJ1-2; 7 bases agree with TRBD1. The J segment lost 3 bases and the V segment lost 0 bases, leaving 2 bases of the junction unmatched. The CDR3 is 14 residues long. Germline lookup yields CDR1 SGHRS and CDR2 YFSETQ. The CDR3 is CASSLDRGDYGYTF. The CDR3, as DNA: TGCGCCAGCAGCTTGGACAGGGGAGACTATGGCTACACCTTC.

V usage is TRBV24-1 and J usage is TRBJ2-5; 8 bases are shared with TRBD1. The CDR3 has 13 amino acids. Trimming took 9 bases from V and 5 from J; bases not matched to a gene: 7. The germline V gene has CDR1 KGHDR and CDR2 SFDVKD. DNA of the CDR3: TGTGCCACCGGATCAGGGGGCCCTGAGACCCAGTACTTC. It codes for CATGSGGPETQYF.